Listed below are T cell receptor beta chains from one sample, sequenced in a study of T cell responses to AZD1222 COVID-19 vaccine. Libraries were prepared by immunoSEQ multiplex PCR; TCRdb keeps only in-frame clonotypes and omits some of them. Among about 150,000 clones listed, 93% were seen once. Sequenced material: peripheral blood, taken on day 0 of AZD1222 vaccination. These receptors all stem from an adult in good health. Each CDR3 is given with its conserved first and last residue. D genes are given only for firm matches.

CDR3 length	V gene	J gene	D gene	CDR3 protein	CDR3 DNA
15	TRBV18	TRBJ1-1	TRBD1	CASSPDRASITEAFF	TGTGCCAGCTCACCGGACAGGGCATCGATAACTGAAGCTTTCTTT
12	TRBV6-5	TRBJ1-1	-	CASSQVGTEAFF	TGTGCCAGCAGTCAGGTGGGCACTGAAGCTTTCTTT
13	TRBV19	TRBJ2-7	TRBD1	CASKGQGVYEQYF	TGTGCCAGTAAAGGACAGGGGGTCTACGAGCAGTACTTC
17	TRBV7-8	TRBJ2-3	TRBD1	CASSLPSTGGGSDTQYF	TGTGCCAGCAGCTTACCCTCGACAGGGGGCGGGTCAGATACGCAGTATTTT
13	TRBV28	TRBJ2-4	-	CASSEYGRAIQYF	TGTGCCAGCAGTGAATACGGGCGAGCCATTCAGTACTTC
16	TRBV28	TRBJ2-7	TRBD2	CASSAWTSGRAYEQYF	TGTGCCAGCAGTGCCTGGACTAGCGGGAGGGCCTACGAGCAGTACTTC
15	TRBV19	TRBJ2-3	TRBD1	CASSRTGRPTDTQYF	TGTGCCAGTAGTAGGACAGGGCGTCCCACAGATACGCAGTATTTT
16	TRBV19	TRBJ2-1	TRBD1	CASSKGTGGYHNEQFF	TGTGCCAGTAGTAAAGGGACAGGGGGCTATCACAATGAGCAGTTCTTC
13	TRBV19	TRBJ1-2	-	CASSHREPYGYTF	TGTGCCAGTAGTCACAGGGAGCCTTATGGCTACACCTTC
15	TRBV27	TRBJ2-7	-	CASSPGAGTHREQYF	TGTGCCAGCAGCCCCGGGGCGGGGACGCATCGCGAGCAGTACTTC
14	TRBV3-1/TRBV3-2	TRBJ1-1	-	CASSQGWGATEAFF	TGTGCCAGCAGCCAAGGTTGGGGGGCGACTGAAGCTTTCTTT